The entry that follows covers one TCR beta chain sequence. Antigen: not known. Deletions cut 7 bases from V and 7 bases from J, with 11 bases between. CDR3 length: 13 residues. From germline, CDR1 is MNHEY and CDR2 SVGAGI. This specimen comes from a study of OX40 agonist ivuxolimab in advanced cancers. Study-level points and caveats: Among T cells, CD8+ cells averaged more expanded clones than CD4+ cells. CD4+ and CD8+ blood T cells expanded clonally by week 6 at 0.1 to 3.0 mg/kg.

Only in-frame clones appear in the TCRdb table, and some are missing; sequencing was by immunoSEQ multiplex PCR. The data contain 70,000 or so clones, around 80% of them singletons. Patients were ineligible given autoimmune disease history or systemic immunosuppression. With baseline, cycle 4 day 1, and cycle 7 day 1 as timepoints, blood was sampled. The sample consisted of CD4+ or CD8+ T cells sorted from blood, taken in a trial of the OX40 agonist ivuxolimab. The TCR comes from an adult with an advanced solid tumor such as melanoma, head and neck, liver or kidney cancer. This rearrangement joins TRBV6-5 to TRBJ1-6; tentatively, D is TRBD1 (6 bases). In DNA, the CDR3 is TGTGCCAGCAACAGGGAATTCAATTCACCCCTCCACTTT. Translation: CASNREFNSPLHF.